These 12 T cell receptor beta chains were sequenced from one sample in a study of chemoradiotherapy in HPV16-positive cancers. Produced via immunoSEQ multiplex PCR; TCRdb's table is partial and in-frame only. The data show roughly 8,300 clones, with around 78% seen just once and 7.4% held by the top ten. Sampling was done from a patient who underwent chemoradiotherapy. The receptors here all came from a human donor with HPV-associated anogenital cancer.

The chain is built from TRBV9 and TRBJ1-5; D is possibly TRBD1 (6 bases). V gave up 3 bases and J gave up 6 bases, with 16 bases separating them. The CDR3 sequence is 15 residues long. Germline CDR1 and CDR2: SGDLS and YYNGEE. The CDR3 DNA reads as TGTGCCAGCAGCGCAACGGGGGGCGAGGGTCAGCCCCAGCATTTT. Protein product: CASSATGGEGQPQHF.

The chain couples TRBV2 to TRBJ2-4; D might be TRBD2 (6 bases). Looked up from germline, CDR1 is SNHLY and CDR2 is FYNNEI. The germline V and J ends were trimmed by 3 bases and 1 base, with 10 bases remaining between them. The CDR3 runs to 15 residues. The CDR3, as DNA: TGTGCCAGCAGTGATCCCAGCGGGGCCAAAAACATTCAGTACTTC. It specifies CASSDPSGAKNIQYF. The variable domain in full, with the rest retrieved from reference TRBV2 and TRBJ2-4, is EPEVTQTPSHQVTQMGQEVILRCVPISNHLYFYWYRQILGQKVEFLVSFYNNEISEKSEIFDDQFSVERPDGSNFTLKIRSTKLEDSAMYFCASSDPSGAKNIQYFGAGTRLSVL.

V and J are TRBV5-6 and TRBJ2-7, with TRBD1 identical over 7 bases. With V trimmed by 4 bases and J by 5 bases, 6 bases remained unmatched. CDR1 is SGHDT, CDR2 YYEEEE, per germline. This CDR3 has 13 amino acids. In DNA, the CDR3 is TGTGCCAGCAGCAAGGGGGCGCTGCACGAGCAGTACTTC. This sequence encodes CASSKGALHEQYF.

This clone has only one observation. This chain connects TRBV27 to TRBJ2-1; 9 bases map to TRBD2. This CDR3 has 15 amino acids. Trimming removed 5 bases from V and 3 bases from J; junction bases left unmatched: 5. From germline, CDR1 is MNHEY and CDR2 SMNVEV (reference sequence). CDR3: CASSPGTSLYNEQFF. In DNA, the CDR3 is TGTGCCAGCAGTCCCGGGACTAGCCTCTACAATGAGCAGTTCTTC.

The V gene is TRBV11-3, the J gene TRBJ2-2, with a tentative D call TRBD2 (6 bases). The germline V and J ends were trimmed by 1 base and 6 bases, with 15 bases remaining between them. The CDR3 totals 16 residues. Looked up from germline, CDR1 is SGHNT and CDR2 is YENEEA. This chain's CDR3 is CASSLGPSTSSGELFF. In DNA form, the CDR3 reads TGTGCCAGCAGCTTAGGCCCCTCTACTAGCTCCGGGGAGCTGTTTTTT.

This rearrangement joins TRBV7-9 to TRBJ2-7; no clear D gene. The germline V gene has CDR1 SEHNR and CDR2 FQNEAQ (reference sequence). Trimming took 2 bases from V and 5 from J, leaving 13 bases between them. CDR3 length: 14 amino acids. CDR3 sequence: CASSLLGGSDEQYF. The CDR3 region has the DNA TGTGCCAGCAGCTTACTGGGCGGATCTGACGAGCAGTACTTC.

The chain uses TRBV7-2 and TRBJ1-3; no firm D call. This CDR3 comprises 13 residues. Trimming stripped 1 base from V and 5 bases from J, with 6 bases between. Germline loops: CDR1 SGHTA, CDR2 FQGNSA. The CDR3 reads CASSLVPRNTIYF. The CDR3, as DNA: TGTGCCAGCAGCTTAGTTCCTAGAAACACCATATATTTT.

This clone has a handful of counts. The rearrangement links TRBV30 to TRBJ2-3, with D tentatively TRBD1 (6 bases). The CDR3 consists of 13 residues. Trimming removed 5 bases from V and 3 bases from J, with 12 bases in between. The germline CDR1 and CDR2 sequences are GTSNPN and SVGIG (reference sequence). The CDR3 region is CAWVLQGTDTQYF. The CDR3, as DNA: TGTGCCTGGGTTCTACAGGGAACAGATACGCAGTATTTT.

The J gene is TRBJ1-2, the V gene TRBV2; 10 nucleotides align to TRBD1. The CDR3 runs to 14 residues. Unmatched junction bases numbered 5, after V lost 3 bases and J lost 7 bases. Germline V CDR1 and CDR2: SNHLY, FYNNEI. The CDR3 DNA is TGTGCCAGCAGTGACGGGACAGGGGCAACTGGCTACACCTTC. It is translated as CASSDGTGATGYTF.

V is TRBV5-1 and J is TRBJ2-7; 8 bases are a match to TRBD2. This CDR3 has 14 amino acids. V lost 3 bases, J lost 2 bases, and 4 bases stayed unmatched. Germline V gene data show CDR1 as SGHRS and CDR2 as YFSETQ. The CDR3 is CASSSAGGTYEQYF. The CDR3 DNA follows: TGCGCCAGCAGCTCGGCGGGGGGTACCTACGAGCAGTACTTC.

The CDR3 DNA follows: TGTGCCACCAGCAGAGATTTGGGGGCGGGAAACTATGGCTACACCTTC. Translated, it gives CATSRDLGAGNYGYTF. This chain uses TRBV15 with TRBJ1-2, with D tentatively TRBD1 (6 bases). With 0 bases removed from V and 2 bases from J, the gap between germline ends came to 13 bases. The CDR3 totals 16 residues. The germline V gene has CDR1 LNHNV and CDR2 YYDKDF (reference sequence).

The chain couples TRBV5-1 to TRBJ1-2; D may be TRBD1 (6 bases). The CDR3 extends over 14 amino acids. Germline V CDR1 and CDR2: SGHRS, YFSETQ. V was pared by 0 bases and J by 10 bases, with 16 bases between. The CDR3 DNA reads as TGCGCCAGCAGCTTGGAGGGGGGAAGAGAGATCTACACCTTC. Its protein is CASSLEGGREIYTF.